This T cell receptor beta chain was found in a study of CD8+ T cells in alopecia areata. Overall study findings and caveats: Amid tofacitinib therapy, many expanded lesional clones stayed present in scalp and blood.

Treatment reported: oral pan-JAK inhibitor, 5-10 mg twice daily. Sorted populations comprised CD4+ and CD8+ T cells obtained from PBMCs. Turning to this clone: Its target is unknown.

As the sequencing template, cDNA was produced by extracting RNA and reverse transcribing it. Data came from immunoSEQ multiplex PCR; TCRdb stores just in-frame clones and leaves some out. The data contain about 190,000 clones, around 60% of them singletons. This TCR was sampled from a human donor with alopecia areata. The sequenced sample was CD4+ T cells sorted from blood, obtained at week 4, from a patient treated with tofacitinib.

The CDR3 here is CASSLQQATEAFF. As DNA, the CDR3 is TGTGCCAGCAGCCTCCAACAGGCAACTGAAGCTTTCTTT. V usage is TRBV9 and J usage is TRBJ1-1, with TRBD1 as a possible D gene (5 bases). V dropped 4 bases and J dropped 5 bases, with 12 bases sitting between them. The CDR3 runs 13 residues. Germline V lookup: CDR1 SGDLS, CDR2 YYNGEE.